Listed below are T cell receptor beta chains from one sample, sequenced in a study of cytomegalovirus exposure and HLA in healthy donors. Some clones are missing from TCRdb's copy, which holds only in-frame ones; the method was immunoSEQ multiplex PCR. The sample contains roughly 150,000 clones, about 88% of which appear only once. The sequenced material came from PBMCs. The receptors were sampled from a woman aged 18-35 years in good health and CMV-seronegative. Each CDR3 is given with its conserved first and last residue. Fields, in order: D gene, clone size, CDR3 length, V gene, J gene, CDR3 DNA, CDR3 protein. A D gene is named only where the DNA matches it firmly. Not every row has a clone size; where given, it reads once, few, many or a size class.

D: TRBD1; size: -; length: 15; V: TRBV6-1; J: TRBJ1-3; DNA: TGTGCCAGCAGTCCATCGACAGGGTCCGGAAACACCATATATTTT; CDR3: CASSPSTGSGNTIYF
D: -; size: -; length: 14; V: TRBV27; J: TRBJ2-7; DNA: TGTGCCAGCAGTTTCGTACAGGCCGCCTACGAGCAGTACTTC; CDR3: CASSFVQAAYEQYF
D: -; size: -; length: 13; V: TRBV25-1; J: TRBJ2-7; DNA: TGTGCCAGCAGTTCCTCGGCAGGGGTCAAGCAGTACTTC; CDR3: CASSSSAGVKQYF
D: -; size: -; length: 17; V: TRBV28; J: TRBJ2-3; DNA: TGTGCCAGCAGCACCGATGGGCGGGGGCCTAGCACAGATACGCAGTATTTT; CDR3: CASSTDGRGPSTDTQYF
D: -; size: -; length: 13; V: TRBV2; J: TRBJ1-2; DNA: TGTGCCAGCAGCCTGGACAGTAACTATGGCTACACCTTC; CDR3: CASSLDSNYGYTF
D: -; size: once; length: 15; V: TRBV4-3; J: TRBJ2-1; DNA: TGCGCCAGCAGCCTCCAAACGGCGGTAGGGGATGAGCAGTTCTTC; CDR3: CASSLQTAVGDEQFF
D: TRBD1; size: -; length: 14; V: TRBV5-1; J: TRBJ2-1; DNA: TGCGCCAGCAGCTCAGGACAGGCTTACAATGAGCAGTTCTTC; CDR3: CASSSGQAYNEQFF
D: -; size: -; length: 15; V: TRBV30; J: TRBJ2-3; DNA: TGTGCCTGGAGTGTTTACCTCCAGAGCACAGATACGCAGTATTTT; CDR3: CAWSVYLQSTDTQYF
D: -; size: -; length: 15; V: TRBV9; J: TRBJ1-2; DNA: TGTGCCAGCAGCGTATCAGGAGGGAGCGGGCCTCTCTACACCTTC; CDR3: CASSVSGGSGPLYTF
D: -; size: -; length: 12; V: TRBV6-6; J: TRBJ2-1; DNA: TGTGCCAGCAGTTACTCAGGGGGTGAGCAGTTCTTC; CDR3: CASSYSGGEQFF
D: -; size: -; length: 15; V: TRBV4-3; J: TRBJ1-2; DNA: TGCGCCAGCAGCCAAGATCGGGATTCTAACTATGGCTACACCTTC; CDR3: CASSQDRDSNYGYTF
D: TRBD1; size: -; length: 15; V: TRBV19; J: TRBJ1-2; DNA: TGTGCCAGTAGTATAGCCTTCGGGACAGGGGATGGCTACACCTTC; CDR3: CASSIAFGTGDGYTF
D: -; size: -; length: 13; V: TRBV27; J: TRBJ2-7; DNA: TGTGCCAGCAGTCCGGACTGGAACTACGAGCAGTACTTC; CDR3: CASSPDWNYEQYF
D: -; size: -; length: 15; V: TRBV18; J: TRBJ2-5; DNA: TGTGCCAGCTCACCGAAACCGGGATCCCAAGAGACCCAGTACTTC; CDR3: CASSPKPGSQETQYF
D: TRBD2; size: -; length: 14; V: TRBV28; J: TRBJ2-3; DNA: TGTGCCAGCAGTTTAGCGGGAGGGGCAGATACGCAGTATTTT; CDR3: CASSLAGGADTQYF
D: -; size: -; length: 13; V: TRBV4-1; J: TRBJ2-5; DNA: TGCGCCAGCTCGGCGGGGTGGCAAGAGACCCAGTACTTC; CDR3: CASSAGWQETQYF
D: -; size: -; length: 16; V: TRBV5-1; J: TRBJ1-1; DNA: TGCGCCAGCAGCATCGGATGGGGGGTTACGAACACTGAAGCTTTCTTT; CDR3: CASSIGWGVTNTEAFF
D: -; size: -; length: 17; V: TRBV4-1; J: TRBJ1-2; DNA: TGCGCCAGCAGCCAAGCGATGGTCGCGGGGATCTCTCGGGGCTACACCTTC; CDR3: CASSQAMVAGISRGYTF
D: -; size: -; length: 14; V: TRBV30; J: TRBJ1-3; DNA: TGTGCCTGGAGTGCCTATTACTCTGGAAACACCATATATTTT; CDR3: CAWSAYYSGNTIYF
D: TRBD1; size: -; length: 18; V: TRBV28; J: TRBJ1-2; DNA: TGTGCCAGCAGTTTAAGGGGACAGGGTCGGTCGGTTAGTTTTGGCTACACCTTC; CDR3: CASSLRGQGRSVSFGYTF
D: -; size: -; length: 12; V: TRBV5-6; J: TRBJ2-5; DNA: TGTGCCAGCAGCTTGGTCGGGGAGACCCAGTACTTC; CDR3: CASSLVGETQYF
D: TRBD2; size: -; length: 16; V: TRBV5-4; J: TRBJ2-1; DNA: TGTGCCAGCAGCTTGGCCCCGGCTAGCGGGATGGATGAGCAGTTCTTC; CDR3: CASSLAPASGMDEQFF
D: TRBD2; size: -; length: 18; V: TRBV11-3; J: TRBJ2-1; DNA: TGTGCCAGCAGCACCGGGACTAGCGGGAGAAACTTTAAGAATGAGCAGTTCTTC; CDR3: CASSTGTSGRNFKNEQFF
D: TRBD2; size: -; length: 18; V: TRBV4-3; J: TRBJ2-1; DNA: TGCGCCAGCAGCCAAGATCGGTCTAGCGGGGGGCACGACAATGAGCAGTTCTTC; CDR3: CASSQDRSSGGHDNEQFF
D: TRBD2; size: -; length: 13; V: TRBV30; J: TRBJ2-1; DNA: TGTGCCTGGGCGAGCGGGAATATCAATGAGCAGTTCTTC; CDR3: CAWASGNINEQFF
D: TRBD1; size: -; length: 16; V: TRBV11-3; J: TRBJ2-3; DNA: TGTGCCAGCAGCTTCAGACAGGGGGTCGGCACAGATACGCAGTATTTT; CDR3: CASSFRQGVGTDTQYF
D: -; size: -; length: 13; V: TRBV18; J: TRBJ2-7; DNA: TGTGCCAGCTCACCGGGACCCGCGGGGGAGCAGTACTTC; CDR3: CASSPGPAGEQYF
D: TRBD1; size: -; length: 15; V: TRBV28; J: TRBJ1-2; DNA: TGTGCCAGCAGTAGCACAGGGGCAACCTCGTCTGGCTACACCTTC; CDR3: CASSSTGATSSGYTF
D: -; size: -; length: 18; V: TRBV7-9; J: TRBJ1-1; DNA: TGTTCCAGCAGCCGCAAGGGGGGGCTCCTACGCATGAACACTGAAGCTTTCTTT; CDR3: CSSSRKGGLLRMNTEAFF
D: TRBD2; size: -; length: 14; V: TRBV9; J: TRBJ2-7; DNA: TGTGCCAGCAGCGTAGGGGGAGGGCCTAACGAGCAGTACTTC; CDR3: CASSVGGGPNEQYF
D: TRBD2; size: -; length: 14; V: TRBV29-1; J: TRBJ2-3; DNA: TGCAGCGCGAGACTAGCGGGGGTTAGAGATACGCAGTATTTT; CDR3: CSARLAGVRDTQYF
D: TRBD2; size: -; length: 15; V: TRBV9; J: TRBJ2-5; DNA: TGTGCCAGCAGCGTAGGACTAGCCGAGGGAGAGACCCAGTACTTC; CDR3: CASSVGLAEGETQYF
D: -; size: -; length: 16; V: TRBV27; J: TRBJ2-1; DNA: TGTGCCAGCAGCTCAGGGATCGACAGGCGCGGAGATGAGCAGTTCTTC; CDR3: CASSSGIDRRGDEQFF
D: TRBD1; size: -; length: 15; V: TRBV5-4; J: TRBJ1-2; DNA: TGTGCCAGCAGCTCCGGACAGGGCGGAGGGAATGGCTACACCTTC; CDR3: CASSSGQGGGNGYTF
D: -; size: -; length: 13; V: TRBV18; J: TRBJ2-7; DNA: TGTGCCAGCTCACCGGAGAGAGTCTACGAGCAGTACTTC; CDR3: CASSPERVYEQYF
D: TRBD1; size: -; length: 15; V: TRBV10-3; J: TRBJ2-2; DNA: TGTGCCATCAGACCGGGACAGGGGACGGGCGGGGAGCTGTTTTTT; CDR3: CAIRPGQGTGGELFF
D: -; size: -; length: 18; V: TRBV2; J: TRBJ2-2; DNA: TGTGCCAGCAGTGATTTAGTAGGGGGGGGCTCGTTGACCGGGGAGCTGTTTTTT; CDR3: CASSDLVGGGSLTGELFF
D: TRBD1; size: -; length: 14; V: TRBV6-1; J: TRBJ1-2; DNA: TGTGCCAGCACTTGGACAGGGGGGTTGGGTGGCTACACCTTC; CDR3: CASTWTGGLGGYTF
D: TRBD1; size: few; length: 12; V: TRBV29-1; J: TRBJ2-7; DNA: TGCAGCGCACGGACAGGGGAGGCCGAGCAGTACTTC; CDR3: CSARTGEAEQYF
D: -; size: -; length: 15; V: TRBV11-3; J: TRBJ1-3; DNA: TGTGCCAGCAGCCTGAACAGTTTCTCTGGAAACACCATATATTTT; CDR3: CASSLNSFSGNTIYF
D: TRBD2; size: -; length: 15; V: TRBV28; J: TRBJ2-1; DNA: TGTGCCAGCAGTCACATCCCGGCGGGGGGTCCTGAGCAGTTCTTC; CDR3: CASSHIPAGGPEQFF
D: -; size: few; length: 12; V: TRBV7-9; J: TRBJ1-2; DNA: TGTGCCAGCAGCTTAGCTCCCTTGGGCTACACCTTC; CDR3: CASSLAPLGYTF
D: TRBD1; size: -; length: 18; V: TRBV16; J: TRBJ2-6; DNA: TGTGCCAGCAGCCCTACCGGGACAGGGGGATCTGGGGCCAACGTCCTGACTTTC; CDR3: CASSPTGTGGSGANVLTF
D: -; size: few; length: 14; V: TRBV6-5; J: TRBJ1-2; DNA: TGTGCCAGCAGTTACTCGGCTGGCGGCTATGGCTACACCTTC; CDR3: CASSYSAGGYGYTF
D: TRBD1; size: -; length: 15; V: TRBV7-2; J: TRBJ2-1; DNA: TGTGCCAGCAGCTTAGACAGGGGTGGCTACAATGAGCAGTTCTTC; CDR3: CASSLDRGGYNEQFF
D: TRBD2; size: -; length: 17; V: TRBV28; J: TRBJ2-5; DNA: TGTGCCAGCAGTTTCTCACCTCCGGGACTAGCCCAAGAGACCCAGTACTTC; CDR3: CASSFSPPGLAQETQYF
D: -; size: -; length: 15; V: TRBV6-6; J: TRBJ2-5; DNA: TGTGCCAGCAGTTACTCTCCGGAACTAGCAGGAAACCAGTACTTC; CDR3: CASSYSPELAGNQYF
D: -; size: -; length: 12; V: TRBV18; J: TRBJ2-3; DNA: TGTGCCAGCTCACTCCGACAGAGTACGCAGTATTTT; CDR3: CASSLRQSTQYF
D: -; size: -; length: 16; V: TRBV2; J: TRBJ1-5; DNA: TGTGCCAGCAGGGAAGCCTTAAAGCAAGGCAATCAGCCCCAGCATTTT; CDR3: CASREALKQGNQPQHF
D: -; size: -; length: 15; V: TRBV10-3; J: TRBJ2-6; DNA: TGTGCCATCACCCCCGGGGGCTCTGGGGCCAACGTCCTGACTTTC; CDR3: CAITPGGSGANVLTF
D: TRBD1; size: -; length: 14; V: TRBV6-1; J: TRBJ1-4; DNA: TGTGCCAGCACTAGTCAGGGGGCAGGTGAAAAACTGTTTTTT; CDR3: CASTSQGAGEKLFF
D: TRBD2; size: -; length: 15; V: TRBV4-2; J: TRBJ2-7; DNA: TGTGCCAGCAGCCAAGCACTAGCGGATTTTTGGGAGCAGTACTTC; CDR3: CASSQALADFWEQYF
D: TRBD1; size: -; length: 15; V: TRBV6-5; J: TRBJ1-4; DNA: TGTGCCAGCAGTTACCTTCGGACAGGGAACGAAAAACTGTTTTTT; CDR3: CASSYLRTGNEKLFF
D: TRBD1; size: -; length: 12; V: TRBV19; J: TRBJ2-4; DNA: TGTGCCAGTAGTTCTGACAGGGGCTCGGGGTACTTC; CDR3: CASSSDRGSGYF
D: -; size: -; length: 16; V: TRBV5-4; J: TRBJ1-5; DNA: TGTGCCAGCAGCTTGGCCGGCGACAGAGTGGACCAGCCCCAGCATTTT; CDR3: CASSLAGDRVDQPQHF